This T cell receptor (beta chain) was sequenced during a study of shared clonotypes between healthy human individuals. Study findings and constraints: Against clonotypes common to all four donors, non-shared ones had lower generation probabilities. The study's rarefaction showed incomplete sorted-subset sequencing despite large depth. Depth of sequencing was expected to influence donor clonotype sharing.

There were only Caucasian adults among the donors, and all lived in Nashville, Tennessee. Profiling relied on immunoSEQ multiplex PCR, and the TCRdb table lists in-frame clones only, not all of them. The profile shows 900,000 to 1,200,000 clones, roughly 74% of them singletons. Points on this clone: No antigen is known for it.

Germline lookup yields CDR1 SGHTA and CDR2 FQGTGA. V lost 1 base, J lost 5 bases, and 17 bases stayed unmatched. The CDR3 is 21 amino acids. This chain connects TRBV7-3 to TRBJ2-1; 13 bases are a match to TRBD2. The origin of this receptor is a man aged 18 to 30 in good health. Some clones in this sample may be carry-over from other donors' samples. Sample: memory CD4+ T cells from PBMCs. Sample subset: CD45RA-negative fraction. CDR3 residues: CASSLNPSGTSGILGNNEQFF. The CDR3 nucleotides are TGTGCCAGCAGCTTAAACCCGTCCGGGACTAGCGGGATCCTCGGGAACAATGAGCAGTTCTTC.